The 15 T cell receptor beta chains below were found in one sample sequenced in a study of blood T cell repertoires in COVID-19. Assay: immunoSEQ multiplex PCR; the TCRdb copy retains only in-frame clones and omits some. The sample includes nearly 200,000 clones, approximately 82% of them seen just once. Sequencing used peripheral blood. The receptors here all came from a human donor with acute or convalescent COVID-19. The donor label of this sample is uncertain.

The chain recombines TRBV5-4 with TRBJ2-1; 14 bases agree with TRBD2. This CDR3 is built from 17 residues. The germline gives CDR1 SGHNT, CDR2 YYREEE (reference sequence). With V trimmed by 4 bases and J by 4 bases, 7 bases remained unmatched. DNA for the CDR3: TGTGCCAGCAGCCAGGGACTAGCGGGGGCTGTTTACAATGAGCAGTTCTTC. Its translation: CASSQGLAGAVYNEQFF.

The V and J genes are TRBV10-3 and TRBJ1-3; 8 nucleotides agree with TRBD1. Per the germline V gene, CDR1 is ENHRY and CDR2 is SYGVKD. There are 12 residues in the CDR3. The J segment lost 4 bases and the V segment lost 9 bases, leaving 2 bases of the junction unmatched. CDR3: CAMTGEGNTIYF. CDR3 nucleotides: TGTGCCATGACAGGGGAAGGAAACACCATATATTTT.

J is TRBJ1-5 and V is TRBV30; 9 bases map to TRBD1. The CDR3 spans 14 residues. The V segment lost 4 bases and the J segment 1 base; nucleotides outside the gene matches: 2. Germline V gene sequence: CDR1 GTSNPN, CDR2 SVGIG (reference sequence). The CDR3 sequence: CAWTQGASNQPQHF. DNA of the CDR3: TGTGCCTGGACACAGGGGGCCAGCAATCAGCCCCAGCATTTT.

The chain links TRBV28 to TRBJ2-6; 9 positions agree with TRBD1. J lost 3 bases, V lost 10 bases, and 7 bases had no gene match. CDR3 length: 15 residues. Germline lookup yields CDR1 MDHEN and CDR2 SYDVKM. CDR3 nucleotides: TGTGCCACCACAGGGGGCACGGGTGGGGCCAACGTCCTGACTTTC. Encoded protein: CATTGGTGGANVLTF.

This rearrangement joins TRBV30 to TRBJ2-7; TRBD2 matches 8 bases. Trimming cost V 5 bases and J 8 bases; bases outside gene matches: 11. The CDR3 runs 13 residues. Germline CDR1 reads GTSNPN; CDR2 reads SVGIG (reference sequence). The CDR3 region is CAWGAGGPPQQYF. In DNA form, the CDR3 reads TGTGCCTGGGGGGCGGGAGGCCCTCCGCAGCAGTACTTC.

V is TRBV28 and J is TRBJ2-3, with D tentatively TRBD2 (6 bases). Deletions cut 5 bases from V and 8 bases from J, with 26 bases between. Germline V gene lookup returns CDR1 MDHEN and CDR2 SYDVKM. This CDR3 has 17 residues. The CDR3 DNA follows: TGTGCCAGCAGTCCGGCGGGAAATCTGGGTACTATTGGTACGCAGTATTTT. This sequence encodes CASSPAGNLGTIGTQYF.

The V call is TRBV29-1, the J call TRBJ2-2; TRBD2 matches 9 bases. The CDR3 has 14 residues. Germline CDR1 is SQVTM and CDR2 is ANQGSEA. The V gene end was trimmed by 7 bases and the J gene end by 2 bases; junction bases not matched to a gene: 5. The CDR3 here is CSGKTSGNTGELFF. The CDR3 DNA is TGCAGCGGAAAGACTAGCGGAAACACCGGGGAGCTGTTTTTT.

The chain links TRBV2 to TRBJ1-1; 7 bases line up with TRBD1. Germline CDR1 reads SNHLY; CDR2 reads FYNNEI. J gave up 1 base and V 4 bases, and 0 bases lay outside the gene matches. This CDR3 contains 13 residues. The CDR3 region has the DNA TGTGCCAGCAGTGGACAGGGGAACACTGAAGCTTTCTTT. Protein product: CASSGQGNTEAFF.

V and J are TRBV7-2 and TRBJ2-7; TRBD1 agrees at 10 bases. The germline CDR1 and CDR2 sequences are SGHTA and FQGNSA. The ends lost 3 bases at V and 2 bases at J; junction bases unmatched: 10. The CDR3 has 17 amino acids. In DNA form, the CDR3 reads TGTGCCAGCAGCTTTGTTCCGGGACAGGGGTTTGCCTACGAGCAGTACTTC. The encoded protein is CASSFVPGQGFAYEQYF.

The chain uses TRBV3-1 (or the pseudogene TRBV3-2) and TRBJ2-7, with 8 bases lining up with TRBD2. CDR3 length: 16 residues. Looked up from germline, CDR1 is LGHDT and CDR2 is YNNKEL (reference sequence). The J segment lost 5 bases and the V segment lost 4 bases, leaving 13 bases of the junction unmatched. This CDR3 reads CASSRLILAGGNEQYF. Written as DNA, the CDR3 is TGTGCCAGCAGCCGCCTTATTCTGGCGGGAGGTAACGAGCAGTACTTC.

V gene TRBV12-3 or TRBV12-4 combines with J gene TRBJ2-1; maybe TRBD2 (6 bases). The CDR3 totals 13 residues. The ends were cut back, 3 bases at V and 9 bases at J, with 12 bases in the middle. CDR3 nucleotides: TGTGCCAGCAGTTTGGAACTAGCTCTTGAGCAGTTCTTC. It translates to CASSLELALEQFF.

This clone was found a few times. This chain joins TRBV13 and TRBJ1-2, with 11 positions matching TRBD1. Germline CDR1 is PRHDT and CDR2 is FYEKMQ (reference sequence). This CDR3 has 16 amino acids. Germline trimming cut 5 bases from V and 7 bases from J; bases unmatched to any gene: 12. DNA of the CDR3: TGTGCCAGCAGCCAGGACAGGGGGCGCGGTCACTCTGGCTACACCTTC. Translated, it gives CASSQDRGRGHSGYTF. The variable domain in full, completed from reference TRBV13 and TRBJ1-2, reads AAGVIQSPRHLIKEKRETATLKCYPIPRHDTVYWYQQGPGQDPQFLISFYEKMQSDKGSIPDRFSAQQFSDYHSELNMSSLELGDSALYFCASSQDRGRGHSGYTFGSGTRLTVV.

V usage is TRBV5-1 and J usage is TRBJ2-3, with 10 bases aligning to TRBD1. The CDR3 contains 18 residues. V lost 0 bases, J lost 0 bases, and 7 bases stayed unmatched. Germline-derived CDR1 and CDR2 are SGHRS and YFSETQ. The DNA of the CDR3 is TGCGCCAGCAGCTTGGCCAACCCGGGACAGGGGAGCACAGATACGCAGTATTTT. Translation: CASSLANPGQGSTDTQYF.

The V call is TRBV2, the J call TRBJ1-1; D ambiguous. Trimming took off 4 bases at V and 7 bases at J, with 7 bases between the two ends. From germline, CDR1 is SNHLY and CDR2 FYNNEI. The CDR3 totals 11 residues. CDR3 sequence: CASSVRLEAFF. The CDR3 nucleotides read TGTGCCAGCAGTGTCAGACTTGAAGCTTTCTTT.

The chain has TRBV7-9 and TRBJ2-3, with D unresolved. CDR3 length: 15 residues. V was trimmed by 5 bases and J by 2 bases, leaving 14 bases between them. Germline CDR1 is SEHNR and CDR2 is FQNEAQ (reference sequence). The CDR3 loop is CASSPKARLTDTQYF. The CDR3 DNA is TGTGCCAGCAGCCCGAAAGCCAGACTCACAGATACGCAGTATTTT.